This TCR beta chain came from a study of molecular identifiers for immune sequencing clone quantification. Germline values: CDR1 GTSNPN, CDR2 SVGIG (reference sequence). The V and J ends lost 0 bases and 3 bases respectively, with 8 bases between them. The CDR3 runs to 13 residues. TCRdb called the PCR reads again in MiXCR, with one record for every CDR3 protein. The sample contains 550,000 to 750,000 distinct CDR3 sequences, less than 20% of which appear only once. This clonotype has at least ten counts. The receptor comes from a human donor in good health. Some libraries in this study had Jurkat cell RNA spiked in. This chain joins TRBV30 and TRBJ1-1, with D possibly matching TRBD1 (5 bases). Specimen: naive CD8+ T cells from blood, with Jurkat cell RNA spiked in. Subset noted: FACS-sorted CD8+CD4-CCR7+CD45RA+ naive T cells. CDR3 sequence reads: CAWSVGGDTEAFF. CDR3 nucleotides: TGTGCCTGGAGTGTCGGGGGAGACACTGAAGCTTTCTTT. The complete variable domain, with remaining parts taken from reference TRBV30 and TRBJ1-1, reads SQTIHQWPATLVQPVGSPLSLECTVEGTSNPNLYWYRQAAGRGLQLLFYSVGIGQISSEVPQNLSASRPQDRQFILSSKKLLLSDSGFYLCAWSVGGDTEAFFGQGTRLTVV.